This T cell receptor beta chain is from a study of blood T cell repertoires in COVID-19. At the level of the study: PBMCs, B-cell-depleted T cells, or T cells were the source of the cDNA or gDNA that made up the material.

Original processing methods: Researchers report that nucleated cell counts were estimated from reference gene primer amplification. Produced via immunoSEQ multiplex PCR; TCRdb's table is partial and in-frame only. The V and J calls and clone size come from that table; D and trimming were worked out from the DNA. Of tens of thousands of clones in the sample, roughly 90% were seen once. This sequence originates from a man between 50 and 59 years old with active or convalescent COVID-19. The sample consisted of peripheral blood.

The CDR3 nucleotides read TGTGCCAGCAGTGAAACAGGGAAAAGGAATGAAAAACTGTTTTTT. Encoded protein: CASSETGKRNEKLFF. The rearrangement links TRBV25-1 to TRBJ1-4; possible D gene TRBD1, 6 bases. The germline gives CDR1 MGHDK, CDR2 SYGVNS. The CDR3 is 15 residues long. V dropped 2 bases and J dropped 5 bases, with 12 bases sitting between them.